This T cell receptor (beta chain) is drawn from a study of blood T cell repertoires in COVID-19. In the study overall: Samples came from the United States, Italy and Spain, spanning acute and convalescent COVID-19. Nucleic acid was either cDNA or gDNA, and it came from T cells, B-cell-depleted T cells, or PBMCs.

In the original analysis: Amplification from reference gene primers served as the basis for estimated nucleated cell counts. Sequencing was performed with immunoSEQ multiplex PCR; in TCRdb, only in-frame clones are kept and a portion is missing. D and trimming come from the DNA, and the V and J calls and clone size come from that table. The sample lists tens of thousands of clones, 70% to 75% occurring once. This clonotype originated in a man in his forties or fifties with active or convalescent COVID-19. The sequenced material came from peripheral blood.

The CDR3 spells CASSIPPGQFANTGELFF. The CDR3 DNA reads as TGTGCCAGCAGTATACCGCCCGGACAGTTCGCGAACACCGGGGAGCTGTTTTTT. The chain links TRBV6-2 or TRBV6-3 to TRBJ2-2, with D maybe TRBD1 (6 bases). The CDR3 length is 18 residues. Germline V gene lookup returns CDR1 MNHEY and CDR2 SVGEGT. Trimming took off 5 bases at V and 0 bases at J, with 19 bases between the two ends.